This T cell receptor beta chain was observed in a study of regulatory T cells in long-lasting Graves disease. This clonotype was seen repeatedly, ten times or more. Trimming cost V 4 bases and J 3 bases, with 10 bases left between them. Germline CDR1 and CDR2: SGHAT and FQNNGV. This CDR3 is 13 amino acids long. To make TCR beta libraries, researchers used iRepertoire HTBI primers and Arm-PCR of CDR3 regions. TCRdb re-derived calls from the multiplex PCR reads in MiXCR, one entry per CDR3 protein. The data contain about 220,000 distinct CDR3 sequences, about 17% of them singletons. Sample time point: newly diagnosed GD, antithyroid drugs for less than 3 months. Following extraction of RNA from PBMCs, that RNA was used to make the TCR library. One endocrinology department in Xi'an, China, was where patients came from. Approximately 9.9-milliliter peripheral blood samples went into EDTA tubes.

The source of this sequence is a female donor with Graves disease. This specimen was peripheral blood mononuclear cells (PBMCs), taken at new diagnosis, from a patient treated with antithyroid drugs. The V gene is TRBV11-2, the J gene TRBJ2-7; TRBD2 might be the D (6 bases). The CDR3 coding sequence is TGTGCCAGCAGCTCGGCGCGGGGCTACGAGCAGTACTTC. As protein: CASSSARGYEQYF. The full variable domain, completed using reference TRBV11-2 and TRBJ2-7, is EAGVAQSPRYKIIEKRQSVAFWCNPISGHATLYWYQQILGQGPKLLIQFQNNGVVDDSQLPKDRFSAERLKGVDSTLKIQPAKLEDSAVYLCASSSARGYEQYFGPGTRLTVT.